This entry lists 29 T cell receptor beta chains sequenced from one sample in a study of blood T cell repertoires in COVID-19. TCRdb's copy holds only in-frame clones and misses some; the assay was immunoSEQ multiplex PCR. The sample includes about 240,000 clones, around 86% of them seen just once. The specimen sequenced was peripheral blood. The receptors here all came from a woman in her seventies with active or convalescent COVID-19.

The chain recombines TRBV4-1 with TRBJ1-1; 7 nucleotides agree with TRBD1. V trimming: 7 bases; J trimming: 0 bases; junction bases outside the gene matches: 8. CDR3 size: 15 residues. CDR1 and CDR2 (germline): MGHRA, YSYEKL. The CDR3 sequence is CASTLAGQMNTEAFF. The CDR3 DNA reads TGCGCCAGCACTTTGGCGGGACAGATGAACACTGAAGCTTTCTTT.

The CDR3 reads CASSLALGGTEAFF. The CDR3 DNA is TGTGCCAGCAGTCTCGCATTAGGGGGCACTGAAGCTTTCTTT. The chain recombines TRBV27 with TRBJ1-1; a possible D gene is TRBD1 (6 bases). Germline-derived CDR1 and CDR2 are MNHEY and SMNVEV (reference sequence). The CDR3 has 14 amino acids. V was cut by 5 bases and J by 4 bases, with 14 bases left in between.

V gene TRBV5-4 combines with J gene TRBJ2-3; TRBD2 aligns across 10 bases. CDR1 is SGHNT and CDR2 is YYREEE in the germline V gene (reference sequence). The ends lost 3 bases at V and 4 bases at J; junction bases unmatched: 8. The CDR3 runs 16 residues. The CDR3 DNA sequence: TGTGCCAGCAGCTGGGGTGAGCGGGGGGGCTCAGATACGCAGTATTTT. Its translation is CASSWGERGGSDTQYF. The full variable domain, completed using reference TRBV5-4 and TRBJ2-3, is ETGVTQSPTHLIKTRGQQVTLRCSSQSGHNTVSWYQQALGQGPQFIFQYYREEENGRGNFPPRFSGLQFPNYSSELNVNALELDDSALYLCASSWGERGGSDTQYFGPGTRLTVL.

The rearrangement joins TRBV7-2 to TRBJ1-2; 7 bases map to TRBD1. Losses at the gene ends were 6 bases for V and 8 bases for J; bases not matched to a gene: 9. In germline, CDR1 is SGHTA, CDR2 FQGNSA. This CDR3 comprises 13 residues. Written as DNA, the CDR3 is TGTGCCAGCAGACTCACAGGGGCGAGAGGCTACACCTTC. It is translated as CASRLTGARGYTF.

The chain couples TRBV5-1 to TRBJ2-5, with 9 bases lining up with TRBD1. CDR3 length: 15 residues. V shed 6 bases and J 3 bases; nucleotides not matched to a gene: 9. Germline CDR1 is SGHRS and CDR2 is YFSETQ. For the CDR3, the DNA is TGCGCCAGCACTCCCCCGACAGGGGGTGAAGAGACCCAGTACTTC. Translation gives CASTPPTGGEETQYF.

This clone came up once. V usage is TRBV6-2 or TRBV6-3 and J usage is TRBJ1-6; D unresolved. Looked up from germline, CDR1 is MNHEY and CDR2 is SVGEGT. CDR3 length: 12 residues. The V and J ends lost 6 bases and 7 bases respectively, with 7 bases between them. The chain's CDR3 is CASSRSNSPLHF. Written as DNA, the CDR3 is TGTGCCAGCAGCCGGAGCAATTCACCCCTCCACTTT.

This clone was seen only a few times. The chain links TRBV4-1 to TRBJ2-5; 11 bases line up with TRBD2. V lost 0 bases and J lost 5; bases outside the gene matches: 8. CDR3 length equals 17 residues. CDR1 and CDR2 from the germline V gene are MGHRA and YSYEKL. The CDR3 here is CASSQDTSGGFRETQYF. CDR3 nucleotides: TGCGCCAGCAGCCAAGATACTAGCGGGGGCTTTAGGGAGACCCAGTACTTC.

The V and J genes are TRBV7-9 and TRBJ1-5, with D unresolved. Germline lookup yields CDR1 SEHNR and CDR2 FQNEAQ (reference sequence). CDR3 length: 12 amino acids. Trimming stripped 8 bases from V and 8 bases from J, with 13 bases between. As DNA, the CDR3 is TGTGCCAGCTCACCCCCGGGGAAGCCCCAGCATTTT. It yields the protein CASSPPGKPQHF.

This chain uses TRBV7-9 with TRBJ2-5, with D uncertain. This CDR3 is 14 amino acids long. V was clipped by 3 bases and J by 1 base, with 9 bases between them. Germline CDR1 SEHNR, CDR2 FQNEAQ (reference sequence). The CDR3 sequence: CASSLSGIQETQYF. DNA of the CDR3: TGTGCCAGCAGCTTGTCAGGCATCCAAGAGACCCAGTACTTC.

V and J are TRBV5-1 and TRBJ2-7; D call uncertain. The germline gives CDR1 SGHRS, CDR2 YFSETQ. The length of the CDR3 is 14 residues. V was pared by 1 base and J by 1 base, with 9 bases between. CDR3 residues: CASSLLASSYEQYF. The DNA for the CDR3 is TGCGCCAGCAGCTTGTTAGCCAGTTCCTACGAGCAGTACTTC. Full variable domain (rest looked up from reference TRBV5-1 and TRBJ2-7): KAGVTQTPRYLIKTRGQQVTLSCSPISGHRSVSWYQQTPGQGLQFLFEYFSETQRNKGNFPGRFSGRQFSNSRSEMNVSTLELGDSALYLCASSLLASSYEQYFGPGTRLTVT.

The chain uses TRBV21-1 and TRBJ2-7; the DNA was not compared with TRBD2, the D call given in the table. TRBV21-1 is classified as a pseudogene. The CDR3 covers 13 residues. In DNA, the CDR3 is TGTGCCAGCAGGCTCTCCTTGACCGCGGGGCAGTACTTC. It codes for CASRLSLTAGQYF.

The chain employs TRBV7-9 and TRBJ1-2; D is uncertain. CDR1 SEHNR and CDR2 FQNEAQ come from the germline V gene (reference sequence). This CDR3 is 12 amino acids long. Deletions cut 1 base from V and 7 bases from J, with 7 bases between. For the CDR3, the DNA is TGTGCCAGCAGCTTAGTCGGAGGTGGCTACACCTTC. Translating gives CASSLVGGGYTF. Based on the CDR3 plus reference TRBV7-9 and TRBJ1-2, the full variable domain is DTGVSQNPRHKITKRGQNVTFRCDPISEHNRLYWYRQTLGQGPEFLTYFQNEAQLEKSRLLSDRFSAERPKGSFSTLEIQRTEQGDSAMYLCASSLVGGGYTFGSGTRLTVV.

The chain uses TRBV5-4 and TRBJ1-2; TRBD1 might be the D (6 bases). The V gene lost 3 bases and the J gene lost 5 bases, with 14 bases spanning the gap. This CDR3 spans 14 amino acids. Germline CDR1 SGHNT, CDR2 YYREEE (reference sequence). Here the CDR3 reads CASSSGQTRYGYTF. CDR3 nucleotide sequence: TGTGCCAGCAGCTCAGGACAGACGAGGTATGGCTACACCTTC.

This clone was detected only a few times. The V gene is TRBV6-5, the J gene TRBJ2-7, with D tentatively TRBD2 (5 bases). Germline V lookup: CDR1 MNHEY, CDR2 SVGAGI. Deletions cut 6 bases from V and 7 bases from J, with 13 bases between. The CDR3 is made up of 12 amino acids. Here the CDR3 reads CASSYMTGEQYF. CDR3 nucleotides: TGTGCCAGCAGCTATATGACGGGGGAGCAGTACTTC.

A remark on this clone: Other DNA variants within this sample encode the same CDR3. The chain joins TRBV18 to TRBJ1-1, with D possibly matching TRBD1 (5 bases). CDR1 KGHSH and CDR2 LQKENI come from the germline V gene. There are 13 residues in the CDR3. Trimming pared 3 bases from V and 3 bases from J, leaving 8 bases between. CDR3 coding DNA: TGTGCCAGCTCACCGTTAGGGGACACTGAAGCTTTCTTT. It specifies CASSPLGDTEAFF.

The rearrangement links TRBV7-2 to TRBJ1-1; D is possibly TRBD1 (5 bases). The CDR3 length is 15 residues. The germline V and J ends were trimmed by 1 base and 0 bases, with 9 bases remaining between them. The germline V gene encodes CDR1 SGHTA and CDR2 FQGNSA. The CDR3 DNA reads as TGTGCCAGCAGCTTAGACAGGAGATTGAACACTGAAGCTTTCTTT. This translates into CASSLDRRLNTEAFF.

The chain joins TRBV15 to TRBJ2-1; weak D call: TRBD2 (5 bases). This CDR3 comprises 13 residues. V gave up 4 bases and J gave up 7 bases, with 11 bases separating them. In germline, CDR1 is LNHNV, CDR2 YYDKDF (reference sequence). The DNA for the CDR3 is TGTGCCACCAGCAAGAGAACGGGGAATGAGCAGTTCTTC. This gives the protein CATSKRTGNEQFF.

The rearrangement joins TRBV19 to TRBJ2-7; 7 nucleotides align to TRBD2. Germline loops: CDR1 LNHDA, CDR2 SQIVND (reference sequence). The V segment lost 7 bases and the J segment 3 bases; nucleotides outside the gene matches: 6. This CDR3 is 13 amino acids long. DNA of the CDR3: TGTGCCAGTAACTCACGGGAGGACTACGAGCAGTACTTC. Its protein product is CASNSREDYEQYF.

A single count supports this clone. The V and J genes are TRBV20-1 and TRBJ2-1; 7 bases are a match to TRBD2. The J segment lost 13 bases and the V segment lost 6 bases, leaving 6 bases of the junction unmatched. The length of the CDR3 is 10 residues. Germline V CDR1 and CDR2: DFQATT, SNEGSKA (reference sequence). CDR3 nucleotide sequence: TGCAGTGCCGAAGCGGGACCCCAGTTCTTC. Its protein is CSAEAGPQFF.

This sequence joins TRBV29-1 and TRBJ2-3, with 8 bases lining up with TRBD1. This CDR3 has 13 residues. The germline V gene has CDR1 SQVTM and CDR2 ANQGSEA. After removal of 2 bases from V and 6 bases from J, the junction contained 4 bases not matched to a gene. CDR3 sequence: CSVETNRGDTQYF. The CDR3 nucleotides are TGCAGCGTTGAAACTAACAGGGGGGATACGCAGTATTTT.

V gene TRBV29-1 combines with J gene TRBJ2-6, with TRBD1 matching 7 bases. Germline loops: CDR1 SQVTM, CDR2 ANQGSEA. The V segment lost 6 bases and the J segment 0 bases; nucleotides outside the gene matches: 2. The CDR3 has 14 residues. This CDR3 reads CSVSGGSGANVLTF. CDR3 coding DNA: TGCAGCGTCTCAGGGGGCTCTGGGGCCAACGTCCTGACTTTC.

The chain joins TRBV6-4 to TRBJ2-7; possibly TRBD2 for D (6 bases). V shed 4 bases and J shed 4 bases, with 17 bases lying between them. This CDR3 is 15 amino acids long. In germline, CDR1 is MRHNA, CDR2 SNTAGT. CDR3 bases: TGTGCCAGCAGTGCCCTGGTGGGAGGAGTGTACGAGCAGTACTTC. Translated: CASSALVGGVYEQYF.

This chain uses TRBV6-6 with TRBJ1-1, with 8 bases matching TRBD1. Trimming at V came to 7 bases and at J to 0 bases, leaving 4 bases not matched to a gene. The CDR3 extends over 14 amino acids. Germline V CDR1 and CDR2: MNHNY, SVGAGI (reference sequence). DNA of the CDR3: TGTGCCAGCACCTTGGACAGGGTGAACACTGAAGCTTTCTTT. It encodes CASTLDRVNTEAFF.

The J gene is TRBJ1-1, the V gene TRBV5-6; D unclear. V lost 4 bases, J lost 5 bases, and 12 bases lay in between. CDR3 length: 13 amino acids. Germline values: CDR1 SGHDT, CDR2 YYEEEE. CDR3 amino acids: CASSPQLRTEAFF. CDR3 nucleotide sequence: TGTGCCAGCAGCCCCCAGCTCAGGACTGAAGCTTTCTTT.

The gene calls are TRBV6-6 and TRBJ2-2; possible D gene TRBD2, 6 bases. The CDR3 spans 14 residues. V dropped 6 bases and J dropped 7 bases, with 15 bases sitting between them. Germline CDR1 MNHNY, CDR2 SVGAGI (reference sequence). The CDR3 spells CASSVTGGNGELFF. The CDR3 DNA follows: TGTGCCAGCAGCGTGACCGGGGGTAACGGGGAGCTGTTTTTT.

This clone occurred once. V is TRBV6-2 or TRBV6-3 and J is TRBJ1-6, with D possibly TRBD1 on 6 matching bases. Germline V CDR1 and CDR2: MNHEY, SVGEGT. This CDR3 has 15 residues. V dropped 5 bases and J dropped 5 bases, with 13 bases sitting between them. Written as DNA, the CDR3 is TGTGCCAGCAGTACCCGGGACACCCATAATTCACCCCTCCACTTT. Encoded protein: CASSTRDTHNSPLHF.

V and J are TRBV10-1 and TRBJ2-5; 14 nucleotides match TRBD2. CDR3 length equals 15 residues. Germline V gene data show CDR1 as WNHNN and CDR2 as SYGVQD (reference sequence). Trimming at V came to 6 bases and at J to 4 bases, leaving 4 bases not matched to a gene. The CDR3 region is CASSPGLAGGETQYF. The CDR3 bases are TGCGCCAGCAGCCCCGGACTAGCGGGGGGAGAGACCCAGTACTTC.

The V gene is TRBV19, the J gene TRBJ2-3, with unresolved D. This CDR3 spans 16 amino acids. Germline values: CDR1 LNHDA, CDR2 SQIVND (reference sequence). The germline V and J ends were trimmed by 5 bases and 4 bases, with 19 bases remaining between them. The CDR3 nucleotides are TGTGCCAGTAGTCTGTCTTATGCTAGTGAGGCAGATACGCAGTATTTT. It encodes CASSLSYASEADTQYF.

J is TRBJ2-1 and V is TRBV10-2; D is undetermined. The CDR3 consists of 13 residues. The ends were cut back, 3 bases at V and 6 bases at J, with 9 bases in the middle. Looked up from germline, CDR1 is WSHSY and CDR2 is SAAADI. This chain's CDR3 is CASSETSSNEQFF. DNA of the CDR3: TGCGCCAGCAGTGAAACCTCCAGCAATGAGCAGTTCTTC.